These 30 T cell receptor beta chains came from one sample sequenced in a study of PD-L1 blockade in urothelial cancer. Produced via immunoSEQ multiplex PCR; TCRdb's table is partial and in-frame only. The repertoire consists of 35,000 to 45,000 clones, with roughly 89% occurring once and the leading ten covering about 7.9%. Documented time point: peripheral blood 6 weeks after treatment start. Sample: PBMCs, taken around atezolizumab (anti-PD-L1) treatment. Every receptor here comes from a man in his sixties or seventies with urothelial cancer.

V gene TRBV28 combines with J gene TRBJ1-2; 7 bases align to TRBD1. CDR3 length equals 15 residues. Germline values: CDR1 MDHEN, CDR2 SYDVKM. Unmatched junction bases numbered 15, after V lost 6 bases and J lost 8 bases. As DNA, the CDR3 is TGTGCCAGCAGCCTAATTGGTGGGGACAGTACCGGCTACACCTTC. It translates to CASSLIGGDSTGYTF.

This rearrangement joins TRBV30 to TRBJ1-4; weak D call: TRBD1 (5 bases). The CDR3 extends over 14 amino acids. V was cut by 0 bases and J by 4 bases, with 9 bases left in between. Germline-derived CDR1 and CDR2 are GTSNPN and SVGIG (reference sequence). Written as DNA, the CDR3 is TGTGCCTGGAGTGTACGTGGACATAATGAAAAACTGTTTTTT. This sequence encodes CAWSVRGHNEKLFF.

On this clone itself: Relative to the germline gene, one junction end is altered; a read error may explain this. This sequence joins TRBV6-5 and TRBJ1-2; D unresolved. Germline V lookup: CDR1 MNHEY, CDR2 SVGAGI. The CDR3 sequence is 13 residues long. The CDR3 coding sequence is TGCTTGACATCCCAGAGTAATAACTATGGCTACACCTTC. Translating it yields CLTSQSNNYGYTF.

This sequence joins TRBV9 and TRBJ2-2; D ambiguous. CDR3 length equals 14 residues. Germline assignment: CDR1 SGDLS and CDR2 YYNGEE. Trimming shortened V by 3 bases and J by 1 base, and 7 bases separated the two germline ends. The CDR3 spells CASSGQMNTGELFF. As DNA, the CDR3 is TGTGCCAGCAGCGGTCAGATGAACACCGGGGAGCTGTTTTTT.

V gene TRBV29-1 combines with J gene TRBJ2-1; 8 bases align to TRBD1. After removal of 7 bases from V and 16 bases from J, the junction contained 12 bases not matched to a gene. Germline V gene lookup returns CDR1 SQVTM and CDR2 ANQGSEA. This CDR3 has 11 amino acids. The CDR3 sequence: CSGATGTGRFF. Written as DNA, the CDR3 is TGCAGCGGGGCAACCGGGACAGGAAGATTCTTC.

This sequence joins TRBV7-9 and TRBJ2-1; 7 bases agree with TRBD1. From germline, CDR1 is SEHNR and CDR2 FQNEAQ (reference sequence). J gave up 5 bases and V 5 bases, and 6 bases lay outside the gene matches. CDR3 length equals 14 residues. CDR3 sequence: CASSPGTVNNEQFF. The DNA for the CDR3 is TGTGCCAGCAGCCCCGGGACAGTGAACAATGAGCAGTTCTTC.

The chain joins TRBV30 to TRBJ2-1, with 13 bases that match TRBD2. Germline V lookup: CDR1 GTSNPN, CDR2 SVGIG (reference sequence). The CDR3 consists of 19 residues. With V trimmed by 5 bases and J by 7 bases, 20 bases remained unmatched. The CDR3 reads CAWQNDPLGRLAGGNEQFF. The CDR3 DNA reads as TGTGCCTGGCAAAATGACCCTTTAGGGCGACTAGCGGGAGGTAATGAGCAGTTCTTC.

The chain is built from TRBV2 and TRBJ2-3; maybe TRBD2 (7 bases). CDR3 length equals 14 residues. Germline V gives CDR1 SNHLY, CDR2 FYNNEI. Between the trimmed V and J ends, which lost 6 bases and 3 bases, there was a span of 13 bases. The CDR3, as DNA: TGTGCCAGCAGCGAGGGGGGGTTGACAGATACGCAGTATTTT. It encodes CASSEGGLTDTQYF.

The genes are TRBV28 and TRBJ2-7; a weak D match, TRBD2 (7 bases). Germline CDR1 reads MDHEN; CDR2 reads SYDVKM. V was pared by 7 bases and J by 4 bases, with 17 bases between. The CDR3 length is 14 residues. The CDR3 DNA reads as TGTGCCAGCATCGGGGGGCCCGGGTTTTACGAGCAGTACTTC. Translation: CASIGGPGFYEQYF. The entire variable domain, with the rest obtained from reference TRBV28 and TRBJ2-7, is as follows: DVKVTQSSRYLVKRTGEKVFLECVQDMDHENMFWYRQDPGLGLRLIYFSYDVKMKEKGDIPEGYSVSREKKERFSLILESASTNQTSMYLCASIGGPGFYEQYFGPGTRLTVT.

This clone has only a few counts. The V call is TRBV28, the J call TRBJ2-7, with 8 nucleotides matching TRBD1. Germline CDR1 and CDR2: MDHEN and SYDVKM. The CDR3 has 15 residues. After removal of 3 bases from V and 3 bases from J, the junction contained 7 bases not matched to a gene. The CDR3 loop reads CASSFSARGLYEQYF. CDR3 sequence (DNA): TGTGCCAGCAGTTTCAGCGCCAGGGGGCTCTACGAGCAGTACTTC.

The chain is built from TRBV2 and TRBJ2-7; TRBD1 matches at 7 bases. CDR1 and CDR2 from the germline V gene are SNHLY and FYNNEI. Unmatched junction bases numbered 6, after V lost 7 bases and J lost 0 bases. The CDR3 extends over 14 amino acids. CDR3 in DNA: TGTGCCAGCAAGAAGGACAGGCCCTCCTACGAGCAGTACTTC. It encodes CASKKDRPSYEQYF.

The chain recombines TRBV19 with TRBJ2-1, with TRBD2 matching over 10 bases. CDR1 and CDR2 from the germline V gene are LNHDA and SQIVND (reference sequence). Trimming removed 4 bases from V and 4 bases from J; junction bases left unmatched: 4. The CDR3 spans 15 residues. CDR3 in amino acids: CASSNLAGVYNEQFF. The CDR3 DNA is TGTGCCAGTAGTAATCTAGCGGGAGTGTACAATGAGCAGTTCTTC.

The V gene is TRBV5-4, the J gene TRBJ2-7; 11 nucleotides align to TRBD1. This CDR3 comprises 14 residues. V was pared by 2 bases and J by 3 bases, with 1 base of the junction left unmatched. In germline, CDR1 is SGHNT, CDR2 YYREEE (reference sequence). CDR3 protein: CASSFGTGGYEQYF. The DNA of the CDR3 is TGTGCCAGCAGCTTCGGGACAGGGGGCTACGAGCAGTACTTC.

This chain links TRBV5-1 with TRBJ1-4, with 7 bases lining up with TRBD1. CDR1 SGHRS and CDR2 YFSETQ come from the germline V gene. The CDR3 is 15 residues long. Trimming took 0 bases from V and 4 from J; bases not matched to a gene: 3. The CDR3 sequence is CASSLGDRDNEKLFF. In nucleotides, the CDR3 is TGCGCCAGCAGCTTGGGAGACAGGGATAATGAAAAACTGTTTTTT.

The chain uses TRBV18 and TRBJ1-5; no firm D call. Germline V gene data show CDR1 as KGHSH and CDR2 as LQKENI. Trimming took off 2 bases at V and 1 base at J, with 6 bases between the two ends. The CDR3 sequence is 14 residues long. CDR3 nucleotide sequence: TGTGCCAGCTCACCAGAGCGGAGCAATCAGCCCCAGCATTTT. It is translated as CASSPERSNQPQHF.

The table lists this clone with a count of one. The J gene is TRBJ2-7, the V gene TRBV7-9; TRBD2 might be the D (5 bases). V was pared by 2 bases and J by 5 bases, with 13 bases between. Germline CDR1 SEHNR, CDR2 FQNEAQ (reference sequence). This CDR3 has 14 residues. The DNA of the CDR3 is TGTGCCAGCAGCTTACTTTCAGCGGTGGACGAGCAGTACTTC. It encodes CASSLLSAVDEQYF.

The CDR3 sequence: CASSIGRVWGTGELFF. In DNA, the CDR3 is TGTGCCAGCAGCATAGGGAGGGTCTGGGGGACCGGGGAGCTGTTTTTT. V usage is TRBV11-2 and J usage is TRBJ2-2; 7 bases are a match to TRBD2. Germline V gene data show CDR1 as SGHAT and CDR2 as FQNNGV. V lost 5 bases to trimming and J lost 5 bases; unmatched junction nucleotides: 11. This CDR3 is built from 16 residues.

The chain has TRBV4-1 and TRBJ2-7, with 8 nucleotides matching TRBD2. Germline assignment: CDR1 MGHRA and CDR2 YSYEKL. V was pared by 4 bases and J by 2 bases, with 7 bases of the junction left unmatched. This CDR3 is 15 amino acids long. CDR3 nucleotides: TGCGCCAGCAGCCTGCGGGGGGACATGACCTACGAGCAGTACTTC. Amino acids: CASSLRGDMTYEQYF.

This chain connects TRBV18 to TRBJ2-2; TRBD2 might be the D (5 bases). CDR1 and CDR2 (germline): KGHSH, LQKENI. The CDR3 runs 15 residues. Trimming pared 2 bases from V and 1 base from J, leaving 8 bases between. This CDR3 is CASSPSTMNTGELFF. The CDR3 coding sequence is TGTGCCAGCTCACCATCGACTATGAACACCGGGGAGCTGTTTTTT.

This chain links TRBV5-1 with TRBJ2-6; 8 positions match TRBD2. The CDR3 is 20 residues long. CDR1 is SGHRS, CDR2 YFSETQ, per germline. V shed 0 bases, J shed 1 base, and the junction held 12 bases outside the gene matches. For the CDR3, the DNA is TGCGCCAGCAGCTTGGCCGTAGTGAGCGGGAGAGGTTCTGGGGCCAACGTCCTGACTTTC. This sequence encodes CASSLAVVSGRGSGANVLTF.

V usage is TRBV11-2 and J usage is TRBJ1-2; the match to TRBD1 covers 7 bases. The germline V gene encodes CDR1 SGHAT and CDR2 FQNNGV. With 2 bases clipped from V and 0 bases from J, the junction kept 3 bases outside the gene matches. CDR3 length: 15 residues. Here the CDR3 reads CASSLTQGANYGYTF. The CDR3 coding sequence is TGTGCCAGCAGCTTAACCCAGGGGGCTAACTATGGCTACACCTTC.

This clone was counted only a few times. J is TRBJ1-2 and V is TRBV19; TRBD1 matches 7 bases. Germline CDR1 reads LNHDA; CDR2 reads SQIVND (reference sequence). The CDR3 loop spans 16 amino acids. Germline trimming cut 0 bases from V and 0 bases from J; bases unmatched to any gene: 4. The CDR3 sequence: CASSIDRDRANYGYTF. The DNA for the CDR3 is TGTGCCAGTAGTATAGATCGGGACAGAGCTAACTATGGCTACACCTTC. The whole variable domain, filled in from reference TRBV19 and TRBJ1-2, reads DGGITQSPKYLFRKEGQNVTLSCEQNLNHDAMYWYRQDPGQGLRLIYYSQIVNDFQKGDIAEGYSVSREKKESFPLTVTSAQKNPTAFYLCASSIDRDRANYGYTFGSGTRLTVV.

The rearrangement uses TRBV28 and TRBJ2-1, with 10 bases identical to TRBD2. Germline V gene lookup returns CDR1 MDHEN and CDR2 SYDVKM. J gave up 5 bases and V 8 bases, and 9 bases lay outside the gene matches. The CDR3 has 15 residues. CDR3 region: CASYEAGGPDNEQFF. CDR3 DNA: TGTGCCAGCTATGAAGCGGGAGGGCCGGACAATGAGCAGTTCTTC.

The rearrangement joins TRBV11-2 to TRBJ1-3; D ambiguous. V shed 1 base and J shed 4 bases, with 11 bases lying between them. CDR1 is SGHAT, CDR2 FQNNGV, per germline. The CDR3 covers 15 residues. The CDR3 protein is CASSLGGYGGNTIYF. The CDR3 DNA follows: TGTGCCAGCAGCTTAGGAGGTTACGGAGGAAACACCATATATTTT.

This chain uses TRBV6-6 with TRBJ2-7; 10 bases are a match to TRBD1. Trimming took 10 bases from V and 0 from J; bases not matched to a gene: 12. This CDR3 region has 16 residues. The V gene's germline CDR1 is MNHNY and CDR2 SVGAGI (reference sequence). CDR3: CATTGQGGSFSYEQYF. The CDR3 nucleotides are TGTGCCACCACAGGACAGGGGGGCTCTTTCTCCTACGAGCAGTACTTC.

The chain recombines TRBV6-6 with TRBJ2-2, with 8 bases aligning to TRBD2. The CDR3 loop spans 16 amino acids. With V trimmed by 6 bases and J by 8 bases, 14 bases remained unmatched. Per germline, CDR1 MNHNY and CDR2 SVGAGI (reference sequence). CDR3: CASSTPGTRGKGELFF. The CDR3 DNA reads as TGTGCCAGCAGCACCCCCGGGACTAGGGGGAAAGGGGAGCTGTTTTTT.

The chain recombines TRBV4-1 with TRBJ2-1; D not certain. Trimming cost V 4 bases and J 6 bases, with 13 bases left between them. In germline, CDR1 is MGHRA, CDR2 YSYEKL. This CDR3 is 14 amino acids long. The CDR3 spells CASSLRRSVNEQFF. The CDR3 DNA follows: TGCGCCAGCAGCCTCCGAAGGAGCGTCAATGAGCAGTTCTTC.

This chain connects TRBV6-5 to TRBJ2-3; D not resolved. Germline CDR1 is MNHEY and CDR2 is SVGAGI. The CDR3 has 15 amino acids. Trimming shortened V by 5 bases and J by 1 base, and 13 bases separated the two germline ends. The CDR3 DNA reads TGTGCCAGCAGTACGATCTCGAGAGGCACAGATACGCAGTATTTT. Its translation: CASSTISRGTDTQYF.

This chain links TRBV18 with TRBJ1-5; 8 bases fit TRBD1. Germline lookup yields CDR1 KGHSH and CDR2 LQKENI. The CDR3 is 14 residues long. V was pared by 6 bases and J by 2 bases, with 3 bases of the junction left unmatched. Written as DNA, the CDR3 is TGTGCCAGCTCCGAGACAGGGGGCAATCAGCCCCAGCATTTT. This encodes CASSETGGNQPQHF.

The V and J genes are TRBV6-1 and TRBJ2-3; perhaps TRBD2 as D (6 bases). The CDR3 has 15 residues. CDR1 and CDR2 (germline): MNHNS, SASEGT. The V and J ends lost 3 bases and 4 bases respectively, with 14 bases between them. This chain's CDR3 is CASSEEGLYSDTQYF. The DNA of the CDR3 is TGTGCCAGCAGTGAGGAGGGATTATATTCAGATACGCAGTATTTT.